This T cell receptor beta chain was recovered during a study of PD-1 blockade in classical Hodgkin lymphoma. Study observations and caveats: Unlike CD8+ TCR diversity, which did not rise significantly by C4D1, CD4+ TCR diversity did. Relapsed/refractory patients reportedly had the lowest baseline TCR diversity, below newly diagnosed patients, who were below healthy donors. Baseline diversity in complete responders resembled that of newly diagnosed patients.

Described time point: cycle 4 day 1 (C4D1), after five to seven weeks of nivolumab. Every patient relapsed after autologous stem cell transplantation, and brentuximab vedotin exposure varied. Complete response, partial response or progressive disease was each patient's best response. The data were produced by immunoSEQ multiplex PCR, yet TCRdb's version contains in-frame clones alone and is incomplete. This sample has tens of thousands of clones, with about four fifths found just once. V shed 6 bases, J shed 1 base, and the junction held 6 bases outside the gene matches. The germline gives CDR1 MNHEY, CDR2 SMNVEV (reference sequence). CDR3 size: 15 residues. About this clone: As yet, its antigen is unknown.

This TCR was sampled from a human donor with classical Hodgkin lymphoma. The chain employs TRBV27 and TRBJ2-5; TRBD2 agrees at 9 bases. Sample: peripheral blood mononuclear cells (PBMCs), taken before the fourth cycle of nivolumab. CDR3 DNA sequence: TGTGCCAGCAGGCCCAGACTAGCGGCCCAAGAGACCCAGTACTTC. Translation: CASRPRLAAQETQYF.